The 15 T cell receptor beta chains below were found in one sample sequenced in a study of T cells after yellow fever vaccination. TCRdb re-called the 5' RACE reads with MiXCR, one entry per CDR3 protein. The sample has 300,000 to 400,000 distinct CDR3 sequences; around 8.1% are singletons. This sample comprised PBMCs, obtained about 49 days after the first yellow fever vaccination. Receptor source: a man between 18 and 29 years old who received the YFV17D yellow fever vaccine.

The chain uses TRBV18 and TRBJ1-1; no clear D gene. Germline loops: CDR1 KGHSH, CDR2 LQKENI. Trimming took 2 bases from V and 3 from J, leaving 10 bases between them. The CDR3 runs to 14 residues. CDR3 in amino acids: CASSPSEWDTEAFF. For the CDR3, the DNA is TGTGCCAGCTCACCATCTGAATGGGACACTGAAGCTTTCTTT.

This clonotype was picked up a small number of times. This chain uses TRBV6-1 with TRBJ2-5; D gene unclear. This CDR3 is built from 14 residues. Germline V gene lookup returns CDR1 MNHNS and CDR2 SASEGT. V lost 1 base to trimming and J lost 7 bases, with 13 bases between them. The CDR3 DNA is TGTGCCAGCAGTGAAGAATGGTCCCCGGGGACCCAGTACTTC. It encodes CASSEEWSPGTQYF.

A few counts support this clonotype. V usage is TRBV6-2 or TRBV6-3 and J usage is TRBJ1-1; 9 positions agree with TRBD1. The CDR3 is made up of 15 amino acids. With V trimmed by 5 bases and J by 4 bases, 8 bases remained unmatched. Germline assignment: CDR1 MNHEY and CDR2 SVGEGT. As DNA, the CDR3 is TGTGCCAGCAGTCGGAGGACAGGGGCCGGCACTGAAGCTTTCTTT. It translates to CASSRRTGAGTEAFF.

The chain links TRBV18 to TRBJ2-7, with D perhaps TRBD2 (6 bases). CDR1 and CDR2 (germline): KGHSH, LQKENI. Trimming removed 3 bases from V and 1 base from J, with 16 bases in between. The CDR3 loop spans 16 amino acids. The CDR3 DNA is TGTGCCAGCTCACCTCTCTCGGGGGACGCGTCCTACGAGCAGTACTTC. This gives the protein CASSPLSGDASYEQYF.

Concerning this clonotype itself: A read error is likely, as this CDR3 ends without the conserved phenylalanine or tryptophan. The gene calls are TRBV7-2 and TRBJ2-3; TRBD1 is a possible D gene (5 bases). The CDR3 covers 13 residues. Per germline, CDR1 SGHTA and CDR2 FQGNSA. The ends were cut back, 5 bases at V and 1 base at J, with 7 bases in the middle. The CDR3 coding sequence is TGTGCCAGCAGCAGCAGGGGCACAGATACGCAGTATCTT. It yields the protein CASSSRGTDTQYL.

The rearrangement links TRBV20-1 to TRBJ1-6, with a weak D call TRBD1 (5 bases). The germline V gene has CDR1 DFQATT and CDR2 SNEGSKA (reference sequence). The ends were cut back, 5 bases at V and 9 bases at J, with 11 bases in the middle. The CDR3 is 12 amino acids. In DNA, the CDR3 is TGCAGTGCTTCAGGGTTCAGTTCACCCCTCCACTTT. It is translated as CSASGFSSPLHF.

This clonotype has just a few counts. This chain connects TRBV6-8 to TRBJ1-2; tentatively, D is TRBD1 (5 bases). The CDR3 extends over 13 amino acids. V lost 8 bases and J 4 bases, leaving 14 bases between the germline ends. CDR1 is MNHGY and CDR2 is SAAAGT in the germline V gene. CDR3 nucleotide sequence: TGTGCCAGCCACGTCAGGGAAAGCTATGGCTACACCTTC. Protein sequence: CASHVRESYGYTF.

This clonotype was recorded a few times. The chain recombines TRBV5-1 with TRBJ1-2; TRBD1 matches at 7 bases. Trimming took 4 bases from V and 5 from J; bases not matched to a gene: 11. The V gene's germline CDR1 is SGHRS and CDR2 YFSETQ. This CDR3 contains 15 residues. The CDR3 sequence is CASSNRTGDTYGYTF. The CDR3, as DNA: TGCGCCAGCAGCAACCGGACAGGAGACACTTATGGCTACACCTTC.

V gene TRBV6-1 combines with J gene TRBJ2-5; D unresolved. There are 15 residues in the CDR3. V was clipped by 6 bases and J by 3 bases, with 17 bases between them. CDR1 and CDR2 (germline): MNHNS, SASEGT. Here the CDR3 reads CASSRRIFTEETQYF. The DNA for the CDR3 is TGTGCCAGCAGCCGGCGAATTTTTACAGAAGAGACCCAGTACTTC.

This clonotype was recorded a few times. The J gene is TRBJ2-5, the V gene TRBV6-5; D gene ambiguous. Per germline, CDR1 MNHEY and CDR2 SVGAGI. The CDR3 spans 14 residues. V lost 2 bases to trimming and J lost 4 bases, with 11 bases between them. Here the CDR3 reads CASSYRRLGETQYF. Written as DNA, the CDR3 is TGTGCCAGCAGTTACCGGCGGCTCGGAGAGACCCAGTACTTC.

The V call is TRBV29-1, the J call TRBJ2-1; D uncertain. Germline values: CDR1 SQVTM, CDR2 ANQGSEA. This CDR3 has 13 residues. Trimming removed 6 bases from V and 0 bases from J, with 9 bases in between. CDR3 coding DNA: TGCAGCGTAGTTCAGAGCTCCTACAATGAGCAGTTCTTC. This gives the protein CSVVQSSYNEQFF.

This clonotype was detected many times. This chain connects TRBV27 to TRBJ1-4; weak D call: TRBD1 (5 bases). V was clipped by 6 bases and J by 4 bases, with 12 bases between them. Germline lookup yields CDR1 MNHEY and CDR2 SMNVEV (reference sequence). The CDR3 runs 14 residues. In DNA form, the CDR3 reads TGTGCCAGCAGAGTGGGGGGGGGTAATGAAAAACTGTTTTTT. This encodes CASRVGGGNEKLFF. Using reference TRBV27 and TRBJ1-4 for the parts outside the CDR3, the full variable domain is EAQVTQNPRYLITVTGKKLTVTCSQNMNHEYMSWYRQDPGLGLRQIYYSMNVEVTDKGDVPEGYKVSRKEKRNFPLILESPSPNQTSLYFCASRVGGGNEKLFFGSGTQLSVL.

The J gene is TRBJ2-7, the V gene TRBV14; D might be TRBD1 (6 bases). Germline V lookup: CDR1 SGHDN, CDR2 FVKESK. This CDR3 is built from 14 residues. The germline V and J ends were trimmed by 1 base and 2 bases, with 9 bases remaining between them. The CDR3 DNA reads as TGTGCCAGCAGCCAAGGGGGACAAACCTACGAGCAGTACGTC. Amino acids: CASSQGGQTYEQYV.

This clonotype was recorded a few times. CDR3: CASSQDGADTQYF. The CDR3 DNA follows: TGCGCCAGCAGCCAAGACGGCGCAGATACGCAGTATTTT. V is TRBV4-3 and J is TRBJ2-3; D call uncertain. The CDR3 has 13 residues. V shed 0 bases and J shed 4 bases, with 5 bases lying between them. CDR1 and CDR2 from the germline V gene are LGHNA and YSLEER.

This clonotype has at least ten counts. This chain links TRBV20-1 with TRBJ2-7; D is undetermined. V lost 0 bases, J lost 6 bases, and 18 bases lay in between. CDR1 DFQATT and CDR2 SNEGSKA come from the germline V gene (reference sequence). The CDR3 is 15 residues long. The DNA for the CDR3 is TGCAGTGCTAGAGATAGGGCAGAACTAAAAGCCGAGCAGTACTTC. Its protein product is CSARDRAELKAEQYF.